These 21 T cell receptor beta chains came from one sample sequenced in a study of T cell responses to AZD1222 COVID-19 vaccine. TCRdb's table, derived via immunoSEQ multiplex PCR, lists solely in-frame clones and lacks some. The sample gives around 52,000 clones, around 86% of which show up once; 15% to 20% is in the top ten. The sequencing here drew on peripheral blood, taken on day 0 of AZD1222 vaccination. The receptors come from an adult in good health.

The chain carries TRBV5-1 and TRBJ1-6; D perhaps matches TRBD1 (5 bases). Between the trimmed V and J ends, which lost 4 bases and 7 bases, there was a span of 15 bases. The CDR3 covers 15 residues. CDR1 is SGHRS and CDR2 is YFSETQ in the germline V gene. DNA for the CDR3: TGCGCCAGCAGCCCCCCGGACAAACCCAATTCACCCCTCCACTTT. Protein: CASSPPDKPNSPLHF.

V and J are TRBV5-4 and TRBJ2-2, with TRBD1 matching over 8 bases. The CDR3 loop spans 16 amino acids. V was clipped by 5 bases and J by 2 bases; unmatched bases: 8. The germline V gene has CDR1 SGHNT and CDR2 YYREEE (reference sequence). DNA for the CDR3: TGTGCCAGCAGATTAACCGGGACAGGCAACACCGGGGAGCTGTTTTTT. This encodes CASRLTGTGNTGELFF.

The count of this clone is one. The chain employs TRBV7-8 and TRBJ1-5; 8 nucleotides align to TRBD1. Germline loops: CDR1 SGHVS, CDR2 FQNEAQ. This CDR3 region has 15 residues. V shed 4 bases, J shed 4 bases, and the junction held 6 bases outside the gene matches. CDR3 in amino acids: CASSSRDRRNQPQHF. CDR3 bases: TGTGCCAGCAGCTCAAGGGACAGGAGGAATCAGCCCCAGCATTTT.

The chain couples TRBV29-1 to TRBJ2-7; the D gene is possibly TRBD2 (7 bases). This CDR3 has 13 residues. V was trimmed by 6 bases and J by 7 bases, leaving 19 bases between them. Germline CDR1 reads SQVTM; CDR2 reads ANQGSEA. This CDR3 is CSVGGAGDREQYF. The CDR3 DNA reads TGCAGCGTAGGGGGGGCGGGAGATAGGGAGCAGTACTTC.

The chain recombines TRBV7-2 with TRBJ2-7; 9 bases align to TRBD2. Unmatched junction bases numbered 9, after V lost 5 bases and J lost 1 base. This CDR3 region has 16 residues. Germline V gene lookup returns CDR1 SGHTA and CDR2 FQGNSA. The CDR3 spells CASSPRLAANSYEQYF. CDR3 nucleotides: TGTGCCAGCAGCCCTAGACTAGCGGCTAATTCCTACGAGCAGTACTTC.

V and J are TRBV2 and TRBJ2-3; weak D call: TRBD1 (5 bases). V was trimmed by 5 bases and J by 0 bases, leaving 21 bases between them. The length of the CDR3 is 18 residues. Germline CDR1 and CDR2: SNHLY and FYNNEI. CDR3: CASSYRQQHRTSTDTQYF. As DNA, the CDR3 is TGTGCCAGCAGTTATCGACAGCAACACAGAACTAGCACAGATACGCAGTATTTT.

This chain links TRBV7-3 with TRBJ2-1; D is tentatively TRBD1 or TRBD2 (5 bases each). Looked up from germline, CDR1 is SGHTA and CDR2 is FQGTGA. The CDR3 spans 15 residues. V was pared by 2 bases and J by 5 bases, with 13 bases between. CDR3 coding DNA: TGTGCCAGCAGCTTAGGAAGGATGGGGGACAATGAGCAGTTCTTC. This encodes CASSLGRMGDNEQFF. The full variable domain, in which reference TRBV7-3 and TRBJ2-1 provide the parts outside the CDR3, is GAGVSQTPSNKVTEKGKYVELRCDPISGHTALYWYRQSLGQGPEFLIYFQGTGAADDSGLPNDRFFAVRPEGSVSTLKIQRTERGDSAVYLCASSLGRMGDNEQFFGPGTRLTVL.

The chain couples TRBV19 to TRBJ1-1; D may be TRBD1 (6 bases). Trimming pared 3 bases from V and 4 bases from J, leaving 18 bases between. This CDR3 has 16 amino acids. Germline V gene lookup returns CDR1 LNHDA and CDR2 SQIVND (reference sequence). CDR3 sequence: CASSMFGLGHSTEAFF. CDR3 coding DNA: TGTGCCAGTAGTATGTTTGGTTTGGGACATTCCACTGAAGCTTTCTTT.

This clone was seen a handful of times. The gene calls are TRBV28 and TRBJ2-1, with D possibly being TRBD2 (7 bases). Germline V gene data show CDR1 as MDHEN and CDR2 as SYDVKM. The CDR3 contains 15 residues. With 3 bases removed from V and 3 bases from J, the gap between germline ends came to 12 bases. CDR3 DNA: TGTGCCAGCAGTTTGGGGGCGGGAGTCTACAATGAGCAGTTCTTC. Amino acid sequence: CASSLGAGVYNEQFF.

The chain employs TRBV28 and TRBJ1-2; 12 bases line up with TRBD1. CDR3 length: 16 amino acids. Germline values: CDR1 MDHEN, CDR2 SYDVKM. The ends lost 6 bases at V and 4 bases at J; junction bases unmatched: 9. CDR3: CASRDPGQGAGYGYTF. CDR3 in DNA: TGTGCCAGCAGAGATCCGGGACAGGGGGCGGGCTATGGCTACACCTTC.

The chain couples TRBV7-9 to TRBJ1-3; D ambiguous. CDR1 SEHNR and CDR2 FQNEAQ come from the germline V gene (reference sequence). The CDR3 is made up of 15 amino acids. V lost 5 bases to trimming and J lost 1 base, with 12 bases between them. The CDR3: CASSPTRASGNTIYF. CDR3 coding DNA: TGTGCCAGCAGCCCTACCCGGGCGTCTGGAAACACCATATATTTT.

This clone has just one count. This chain connects TRBV7-6 to TRBJ2-7; possibly TRBD1 for D (5 bases). The CDR3 is 13 residues long. Germline values: CDR1 SGHVS, CDR2 FNYEAQ. Deletions cut 0 bases from V and 3 bases from J, with 6 bases between. CDR3 protein: CASSLAQGYEQYF. In nucleotides, the CDR3 is TGTGCCAGCAGCTTAGCGCAGGGCTACGAGCAGTACTTC.

CDR3 sequence: CASRGTGHDYGYTF. The CDR3 coding sequence is TGTGCCAGCAGGGGGACAGGGCACGACTATGGCTACACCTTC. The chain carries TRBV6-5 and TRBJ1-2; TRBD1 matches 9 bases. The junction had 5 bases not matched to a gene; V was cut back by 6 bases and J by 3 bases. This CDR3 is 14 amino acids long. CDR1 is MNHEY, CDR2 SVGAGI, per germline.

This clone has a handful of counts. V gene TRBV6-5 combines with J gene TRBJ2-3, with a possible D match to TRBD2 (6 bases). The CDR3 has 14 residues. The germline gives CDR1 MNHEY, CDR2 SVGAGI. V was trimmed by 10 bases and J by 2 bases, leaving 16 bases between them. The CDR3: CAIRDWAYTDTQYF. The CDR3 DNA reads TGTGCCATAAGGGACTGGGCTTACACAGATACGCAGTATTTT.

The chain combines TRBV30 with TRBJ2-1; 12 nucleotides line up with TRBD2. Germline-derived CDR1 and CDR2 are GTSNPN and SVGIG (reference sequence). J was trimmed by 10 bases and V by 3 bases; bases with no gene match: 10. The CDR3 is 15 residues long. The CDR3 region is CAWRPSGRAGQEQFF. CDR3 nucleotides: TGTGCCTGGAGACCTAGCGGGAGGGCCGGTCAGGAGCAGTTCTTC.

The chain carries TRBV4-3 and TRBJ2-1; the D is unclear. V lost 2 bases and J lost 5, with 7 bases in between. The CDR3 consists of 13 residues. In germline, CDR1 is LGHNA, CDR2 YSLEER. CDR3 sequence (DNA): TGCGCCAGCAGCCAATCCGTCGACAATGAGCAGTTCTTC. This translates into CASSQSVDNEQFF.

The chain links TRBV7-6 to TRBJ2-1, with D tentatively TRBD1 or TRBD2 (5 bases each). Germline-derived CDR1 and CDR2 are SGHVS and FNYEAQ. The V and J ends lost 1 base and 0 bases respectively, with 13 bases between them. The CDR3 is 17 amino acids. The CDR3 nucleotides read TGTGCCAGCAGCTTAGTATGGGGGAGTAGCTCCTACAATGAGCAGTTCTTC. Amino acid sequence: CASSLVWGSSSYNEQFF.

J is TRBJ2-3 and V is TRBV5-1; D gene unclear. Trimming took off 0 bases at V and 4 bases at J, with 3 bases between the two ends. The CDR3 is 12 residues long. Germline assignment: CDR1 SGHRS and CDR2 YFSETQ. For the CDR3, the DNA is TGCGCCAGCAGCTTGGCGGCAGATACGCAGTATTTT. Its protein product is CASSLAADTQYF.

The chain carries TRBV28 and TRBJ2-7, with 8 bases that match TRBD1. CDR3 length: 13 amino acids. CDR1 MDHEN and CDR2 SYDVKM come from the germline V gene. The trim removed 10 bases at V and 3 bases at J, leaving 8 bases unmatched. CDR3 sequence: CATSGTGVYEQYF. DNA for the CDR3: TGTGCCACCTCCGGGACAGGAGTCTACGAGCAGTACTTC.

V and J are TRBV6-5 and TRBJ2-1; D unclear. Trimming shortened V by 10 bases and J by 2 bases, and 15 bases separated the two germline ends. This CDR3 is 14 amino acids long. Germline CDR1 reads MNHEY; CDR2 reads SVGAGI. CDR3 protein: CATRTLPPYNEQFF. CDR3 in DNA: TGTGCCACCAGGACCCTCCCTCCCTACAATGAGCAGTTCTTC.

The V and J genes are TRBV14 and TRBJ2-6; perhaps D is TRBD1 or TRBD2 (6 bases each). V lost 2 bases, J lost 3 bases, and 20 bases lay in between. Germline loops: CDR1 SGHDN, CDR2 FVKESK. The CDR3 runs 19 residues. The CDR3 reads CASSQRPTGRGSGANVLTF. Here the CDR3 DNA reads TGTGCCAGCAGCCAACGCCCCACAGGGCGGGGAAGTGGGGCCAACGTCCTGACTTTC.